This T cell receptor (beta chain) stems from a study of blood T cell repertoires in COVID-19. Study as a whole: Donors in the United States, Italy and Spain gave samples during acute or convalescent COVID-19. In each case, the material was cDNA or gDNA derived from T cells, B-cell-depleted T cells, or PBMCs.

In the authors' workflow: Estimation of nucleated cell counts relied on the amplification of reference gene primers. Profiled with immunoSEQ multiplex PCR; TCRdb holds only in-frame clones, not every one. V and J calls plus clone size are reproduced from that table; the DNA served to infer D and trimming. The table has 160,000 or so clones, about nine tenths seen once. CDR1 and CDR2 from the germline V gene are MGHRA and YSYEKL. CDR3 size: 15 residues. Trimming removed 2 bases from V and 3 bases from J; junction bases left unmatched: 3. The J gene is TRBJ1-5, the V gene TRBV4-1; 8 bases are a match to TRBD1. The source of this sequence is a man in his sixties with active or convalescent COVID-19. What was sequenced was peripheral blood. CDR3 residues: CASSQLTGVNQPQHF. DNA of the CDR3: TGCGCCAGCAGCCAACTGACAGGGGTCAATCAGCCCCAGCATTTT.